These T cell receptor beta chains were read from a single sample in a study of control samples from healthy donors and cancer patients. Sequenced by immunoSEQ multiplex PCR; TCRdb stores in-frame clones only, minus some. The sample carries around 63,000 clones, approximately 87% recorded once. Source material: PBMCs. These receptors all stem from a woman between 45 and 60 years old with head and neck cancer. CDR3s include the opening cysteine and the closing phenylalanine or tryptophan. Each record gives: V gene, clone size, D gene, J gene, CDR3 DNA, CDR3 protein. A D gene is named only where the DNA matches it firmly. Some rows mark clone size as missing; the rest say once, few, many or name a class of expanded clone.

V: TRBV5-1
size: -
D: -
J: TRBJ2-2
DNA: TGCGCCAGCAGCTTGGACAGCTCGAACACCGGGGAGCTGTTTTTT
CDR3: CASSLDSSNTGELFF

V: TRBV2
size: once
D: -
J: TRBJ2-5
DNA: TGTGCCAGCAGGGCCGGCAGGCCGCAAGAGACCCAGTACTTC
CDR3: CASRAGRPQETQYF

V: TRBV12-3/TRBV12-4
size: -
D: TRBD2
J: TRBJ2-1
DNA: TGTGCCAGCAGGTCTAGCGGGGGGAATGAGCAGTTCTTC
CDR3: CASRSSGGNEQFF

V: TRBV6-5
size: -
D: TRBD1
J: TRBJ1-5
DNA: TGTGCCAGCAACTTCGCAGGGGGCTATCAGCCCCAGCATTTT
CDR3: CASNFAGGYQPQHF

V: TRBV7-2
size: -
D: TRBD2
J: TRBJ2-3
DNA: TGTGCCAGCAGCCCATCTAGCGGGGGAGTCACAGATACGCAGTATTTT
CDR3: CASSPSSGGVTDTQYF

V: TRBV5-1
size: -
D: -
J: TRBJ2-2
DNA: TGCGCCAGCAGCTGGGGAGGCAACACCGGGGAGCTGTTTTTT
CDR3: CASSWGGNTGELFF

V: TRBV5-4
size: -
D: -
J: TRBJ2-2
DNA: TGTGCCAGCAGCTTGAGGTCGAACACCGGGGAGCTGTTTTTT
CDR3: CASSLRSNTGELFF

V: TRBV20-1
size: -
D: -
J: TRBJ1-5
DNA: TGCAGTGCTGGTGGATCAGGGGCTCAGCCCCAGCATTTT
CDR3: CSAGGSGAQPQHF

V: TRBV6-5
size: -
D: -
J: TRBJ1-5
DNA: TGTGCCAGCAGGAAACTCAATGGGAGACAGCCCCAGCATTTT
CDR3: CASRKLNGRQPQHF

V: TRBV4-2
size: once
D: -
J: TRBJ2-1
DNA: TGTGCCAGCAGCCATGGAATCGATCATAATGAGCAGTTCTTC
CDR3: CASSHGIDHNEQFF

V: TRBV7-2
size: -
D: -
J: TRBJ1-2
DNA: TGTGCCAGCAGCCCGTACAGGGCTGGTGGCTACACCTTC
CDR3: CASSPYRAGGYTF

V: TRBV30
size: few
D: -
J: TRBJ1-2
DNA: TGTGCCTGGAGTCAGCAGGGAGACTATGGCTACACCTTC
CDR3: CAWSQQGDYGYTF

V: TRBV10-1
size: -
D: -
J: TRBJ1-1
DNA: TGCGCCAGCAGTGATACCCTGGAGACTGAAGCTTTCTTT
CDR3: CASSDTLETEAFF

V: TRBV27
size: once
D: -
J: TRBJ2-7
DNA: TGTGCCAGCAGTCCCACTAGGTCCTACGAGCAGTACTTC
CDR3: CASSPTRSYEQYF

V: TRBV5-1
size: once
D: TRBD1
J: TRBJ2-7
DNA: TGCGCCAGCAGCTTGGCAACAGGGGGCTCCTACGAGCAGTACTTC
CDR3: CASSLATGGSYEQYF